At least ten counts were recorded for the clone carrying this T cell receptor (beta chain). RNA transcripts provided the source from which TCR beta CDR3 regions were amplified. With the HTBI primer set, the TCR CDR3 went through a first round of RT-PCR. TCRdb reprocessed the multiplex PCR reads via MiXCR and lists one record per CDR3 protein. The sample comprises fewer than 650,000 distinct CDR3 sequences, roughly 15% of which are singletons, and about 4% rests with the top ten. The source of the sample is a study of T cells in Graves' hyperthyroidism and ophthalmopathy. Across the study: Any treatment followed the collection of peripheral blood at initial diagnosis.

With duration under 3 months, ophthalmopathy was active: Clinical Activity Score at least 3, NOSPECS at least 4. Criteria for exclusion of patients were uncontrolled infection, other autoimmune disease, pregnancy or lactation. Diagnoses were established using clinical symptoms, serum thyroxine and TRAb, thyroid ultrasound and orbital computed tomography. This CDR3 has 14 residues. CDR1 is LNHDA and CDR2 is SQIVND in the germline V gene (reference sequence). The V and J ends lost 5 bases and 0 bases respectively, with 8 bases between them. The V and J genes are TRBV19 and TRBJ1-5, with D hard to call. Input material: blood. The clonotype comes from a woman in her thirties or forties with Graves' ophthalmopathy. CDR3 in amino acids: CASSWQNSNQPQHF. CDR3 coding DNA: TGTGCCAGTAGTTGGCAGAATAGCAATCAGCCCCAGCATTTT.